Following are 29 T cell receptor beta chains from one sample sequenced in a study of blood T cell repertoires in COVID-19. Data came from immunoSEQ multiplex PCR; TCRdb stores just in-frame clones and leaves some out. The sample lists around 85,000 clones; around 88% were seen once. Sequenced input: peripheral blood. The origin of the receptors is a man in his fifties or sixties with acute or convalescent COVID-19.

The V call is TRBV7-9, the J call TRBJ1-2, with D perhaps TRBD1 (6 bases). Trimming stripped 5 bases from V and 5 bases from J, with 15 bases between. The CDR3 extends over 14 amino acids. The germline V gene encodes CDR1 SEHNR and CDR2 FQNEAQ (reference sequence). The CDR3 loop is CASSQAGGAYGYTF. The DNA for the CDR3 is TGTGCCAGCAGCCAAGCTGGGGGCGCGTATGGCTACACCTTC.

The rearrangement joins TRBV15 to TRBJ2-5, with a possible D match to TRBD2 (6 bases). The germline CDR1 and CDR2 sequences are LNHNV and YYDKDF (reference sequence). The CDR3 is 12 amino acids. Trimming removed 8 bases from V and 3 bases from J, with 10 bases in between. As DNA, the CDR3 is TGTGCCACCCGGAGGGTCGAAGAGACCCAGTACTTC. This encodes CATRRVEETQYF.

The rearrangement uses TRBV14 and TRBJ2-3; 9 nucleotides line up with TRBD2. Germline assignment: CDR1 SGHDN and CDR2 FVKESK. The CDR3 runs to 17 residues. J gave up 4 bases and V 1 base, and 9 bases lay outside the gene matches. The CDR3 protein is CASSQVLSGGPADTQYF. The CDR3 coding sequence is TGTGCCAGCAGCCAAGTCTTGAGCGGGGGGCCCGCAGATACGCAGTATTTT.

The CDR3 here is CASSQELAGGRKFF. The CDR3, as DNA: TGTGCCAGCAGTCAAGAACTAGCGGGGGGGCGGAAGTTCTTC. This rearrangement joins TRBV2 to TRBJ2-1; 13 nucleotides match TRBD2. The germline V gene encodes CDR1 SNHLY and CDR2 FYNNEI. The CDR3 has 14 amino acids. Germline trimming cut 5 bases from V and 14 bases from J; bases unmatched to any gene: 9.

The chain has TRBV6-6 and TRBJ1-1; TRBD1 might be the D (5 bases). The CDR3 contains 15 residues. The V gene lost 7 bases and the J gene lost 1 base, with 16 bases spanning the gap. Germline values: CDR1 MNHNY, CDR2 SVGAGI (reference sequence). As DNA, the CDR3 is TGTGCCAGCACCCCCGGGTGGACAAGGAACACTGAAGCTTTCTTT. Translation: CASTPGWTRNTEAFF.

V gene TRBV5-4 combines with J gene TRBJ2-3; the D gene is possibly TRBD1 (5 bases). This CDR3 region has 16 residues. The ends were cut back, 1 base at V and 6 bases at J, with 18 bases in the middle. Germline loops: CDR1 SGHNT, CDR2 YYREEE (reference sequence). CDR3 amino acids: CASSLRFGKGSDTQYF. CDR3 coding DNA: TGTGCCAGCAGCTTGAGATTCGGCAAGGGGTCGGATACGCAGTATTTT.

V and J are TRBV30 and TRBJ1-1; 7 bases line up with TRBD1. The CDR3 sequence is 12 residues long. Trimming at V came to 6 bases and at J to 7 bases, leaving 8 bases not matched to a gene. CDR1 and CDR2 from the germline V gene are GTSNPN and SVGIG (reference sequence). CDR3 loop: CACSGTESEAFF. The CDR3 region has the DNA TGTGCCTGCTCCGGGACAGAGAGTGAAGCTTTCTTT. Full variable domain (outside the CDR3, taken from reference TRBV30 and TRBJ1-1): SQTIHQWPATLVQPVGSPLSLECTVEGTSNPNLYWYRQAAGRGLQLLFYSVGIGQISSEVPQNLSASRPQDRQFILSSKKLLLSDSGFYLCACSGTESEAFFGQGTRLTVV.

The CDR3: CASSLGLTSTDTQYF. The CDR3 nucleotides are TGTGCCAGCAGCCTCGGACTTACTAGCACAGATACGCAGTATTTT. This chain links TRBV7-8 with TRBJ2-3; possibly TRBD2 for D (5 bases). CDR1 is SGHVS, CDR2 FQNEAQ, per germline. This CDR3 has 15 residues. The V and J ends lost 5 bases and 0 bases respectively, with 12 bases between them.

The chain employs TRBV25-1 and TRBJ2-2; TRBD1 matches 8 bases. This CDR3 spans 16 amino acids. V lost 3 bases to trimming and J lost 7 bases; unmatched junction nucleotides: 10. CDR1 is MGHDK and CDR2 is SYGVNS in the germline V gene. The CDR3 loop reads CASSEATGEGIGELFF. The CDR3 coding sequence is TGTGCCAGCAGTGAGGCGACAGGGGAAGGGATCGGGGAGCTGTTTTTT.

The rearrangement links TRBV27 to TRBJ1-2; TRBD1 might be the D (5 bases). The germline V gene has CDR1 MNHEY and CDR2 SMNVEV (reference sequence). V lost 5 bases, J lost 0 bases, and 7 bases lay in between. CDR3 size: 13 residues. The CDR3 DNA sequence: TGTGCCAGCAGTCCGACAGCTAACTATGGCTACACCTTC. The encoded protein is CASSPTANYGYTF.

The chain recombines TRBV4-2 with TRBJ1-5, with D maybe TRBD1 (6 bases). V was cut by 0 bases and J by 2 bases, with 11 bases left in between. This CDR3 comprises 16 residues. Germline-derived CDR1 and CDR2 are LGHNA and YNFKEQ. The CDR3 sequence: CASSQDPNRGNQPQHF. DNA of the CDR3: TGTGCCAGCAGCCAAGATCCAAACAGGGGCAATCAGCCCCAGCATTTT.

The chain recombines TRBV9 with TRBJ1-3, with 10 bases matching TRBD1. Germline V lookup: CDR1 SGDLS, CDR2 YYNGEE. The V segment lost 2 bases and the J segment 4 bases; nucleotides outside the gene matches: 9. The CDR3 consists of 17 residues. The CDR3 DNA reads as TGTGCCAGCAGCGTTGAGAGACAGGGGGCGGGAGGAAACACCATATATTTT. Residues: CASSVERQGAGGNTIYF.

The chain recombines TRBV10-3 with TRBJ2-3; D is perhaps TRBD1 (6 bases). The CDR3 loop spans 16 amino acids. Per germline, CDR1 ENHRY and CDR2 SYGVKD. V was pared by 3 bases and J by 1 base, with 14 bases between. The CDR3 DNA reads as TGTGCCATCAGTGACTACGTAGGGGGAGGCACAGATACGCAGTATTTT. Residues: CAISDYVGGGTDTQYF.

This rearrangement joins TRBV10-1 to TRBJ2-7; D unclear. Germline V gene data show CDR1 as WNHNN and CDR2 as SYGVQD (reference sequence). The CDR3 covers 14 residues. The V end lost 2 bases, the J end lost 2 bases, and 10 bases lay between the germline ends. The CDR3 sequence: CASSEPGNPYEQYF. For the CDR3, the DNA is TGCGCCAGCAGTGAGCCAGGTAATCCCTACGAGCAGTACTTC.

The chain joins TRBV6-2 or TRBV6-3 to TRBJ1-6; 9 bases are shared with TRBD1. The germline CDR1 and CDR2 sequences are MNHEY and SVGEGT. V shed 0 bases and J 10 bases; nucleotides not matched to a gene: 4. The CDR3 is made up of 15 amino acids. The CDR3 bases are TGTGCCAGCAGTTACTCTCCGGGACAGGGCTCACCCCTCCACTTT. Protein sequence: CASSYSPGQGSPLHF.

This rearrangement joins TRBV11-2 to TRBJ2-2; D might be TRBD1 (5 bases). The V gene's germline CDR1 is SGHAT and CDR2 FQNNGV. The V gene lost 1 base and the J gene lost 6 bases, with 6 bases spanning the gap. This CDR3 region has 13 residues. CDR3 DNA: TGTGCCAGCAGCTTAGTAGGGGCCGGGGAGCTGTTTTTT. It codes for CASSLVGAGELFF.

The CDR3 DNA follows: TGTGCCAGCAGTCCCATGACAGGGAACTACGAGCAGTACTTC. It specifies CASSPMTGNYEQYF. The V and J genes are TRBV6-2 or TRBV6-3 and TRBJ2-7; 7 nucleotides match TRBD1. Trimming took 5 bases from V and 3 from J; bases not matched to a gene: 7. In germline, CDR1 is MNHEY, CDR2 SVGEGT. CDR3 length equals 14 residues.

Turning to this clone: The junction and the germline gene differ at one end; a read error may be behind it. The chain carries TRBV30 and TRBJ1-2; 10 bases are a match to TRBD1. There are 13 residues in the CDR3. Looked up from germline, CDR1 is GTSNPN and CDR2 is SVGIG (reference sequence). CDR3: CARRFGTGVGYTF. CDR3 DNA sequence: TGTGCCCGGAGATTCGGGACAGGGGTCGGCTACACCTTC.

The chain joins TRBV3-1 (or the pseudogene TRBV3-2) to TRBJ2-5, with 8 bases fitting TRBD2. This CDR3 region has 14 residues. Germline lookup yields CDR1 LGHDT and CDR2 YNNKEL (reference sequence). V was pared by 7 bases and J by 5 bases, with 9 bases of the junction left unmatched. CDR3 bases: TGTGCCAGCAAGGGACGGGTAGCGGGGGAGACCCAGTACTTC. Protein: CASKGRVAGETQYF.

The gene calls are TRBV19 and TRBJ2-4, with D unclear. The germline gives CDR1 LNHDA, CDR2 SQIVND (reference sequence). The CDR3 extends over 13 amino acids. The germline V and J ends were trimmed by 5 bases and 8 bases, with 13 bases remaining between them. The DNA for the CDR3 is TGTGCCAGTAGTCTTTCTGCGCTTGACATTCAGTACTTC. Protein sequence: CASSLSALDIQYF.

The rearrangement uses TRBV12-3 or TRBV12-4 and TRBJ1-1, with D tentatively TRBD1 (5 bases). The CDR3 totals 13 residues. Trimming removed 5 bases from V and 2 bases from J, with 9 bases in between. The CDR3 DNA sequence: TGTGCCAGCAGTCCCCAGGGTAACACTGAAGCTTTCTTT. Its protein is CASSPQGNTEAFF.

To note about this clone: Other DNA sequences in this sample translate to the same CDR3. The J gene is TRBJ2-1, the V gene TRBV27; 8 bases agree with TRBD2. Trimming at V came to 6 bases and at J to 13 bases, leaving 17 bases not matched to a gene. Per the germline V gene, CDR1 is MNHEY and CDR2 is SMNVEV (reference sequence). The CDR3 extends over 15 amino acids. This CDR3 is CASSLILGGASEQFF. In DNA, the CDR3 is TGTGCCAGCAGCCTGATACTCGGGGGGGCGAGTGAACAGTTCTTC.

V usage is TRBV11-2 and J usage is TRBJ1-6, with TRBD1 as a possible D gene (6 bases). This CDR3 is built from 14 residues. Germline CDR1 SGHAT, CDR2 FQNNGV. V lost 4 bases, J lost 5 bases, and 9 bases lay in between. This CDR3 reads CASSSGQNNSPLHF. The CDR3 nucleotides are TGTGCCAGCAGCTCTGGACAGAATAATTCACCCCTCCACTTT.

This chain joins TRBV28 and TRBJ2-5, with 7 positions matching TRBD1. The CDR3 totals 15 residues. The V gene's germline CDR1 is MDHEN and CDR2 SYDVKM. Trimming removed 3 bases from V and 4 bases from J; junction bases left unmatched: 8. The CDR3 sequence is CASSFPQGVGETQYF. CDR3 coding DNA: TGTGCCAGCAGTTTCCCCCAGGGGGTAGGAGAGACCCAGTACTTC.

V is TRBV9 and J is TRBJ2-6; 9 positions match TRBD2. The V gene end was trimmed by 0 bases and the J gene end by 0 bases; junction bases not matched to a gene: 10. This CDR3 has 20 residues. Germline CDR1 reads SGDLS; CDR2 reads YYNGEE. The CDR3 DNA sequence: TGTGCCAGCAGCGTAGATCCGAAGGCTAGCGGGGTCTCTGGGGCCAACGTCCTGACTTTC. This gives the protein CASSVDPKASGVSGANVLTF.

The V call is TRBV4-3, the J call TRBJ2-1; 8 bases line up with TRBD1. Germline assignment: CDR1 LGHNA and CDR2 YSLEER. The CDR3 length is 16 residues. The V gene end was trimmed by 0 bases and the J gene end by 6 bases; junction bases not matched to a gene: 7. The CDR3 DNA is TGCGCCAGCAGCCAAGATTGGCAGGGGGCGAGCAATGAGCAGTTCTTC. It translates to CASSQDWQGASNEQFF.

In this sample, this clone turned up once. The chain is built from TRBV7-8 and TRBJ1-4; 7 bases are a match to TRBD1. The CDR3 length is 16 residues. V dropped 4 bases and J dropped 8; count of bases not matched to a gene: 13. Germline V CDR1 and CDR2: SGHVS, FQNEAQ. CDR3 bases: TGTGCCAGCAGCTCCCAAACCCAGGGGGTCGGAGAAAAACTGTTTTTT. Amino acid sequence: CASSSQTQGVGEKLFF. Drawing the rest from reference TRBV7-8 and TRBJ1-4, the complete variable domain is GAGVSQSPRYKVAKRGQDVALRCDPISGHVSLFWYQQALGQGPEFLTYFQNEAQLDKSGLPSDRFFAERPEGSVSTLKIQRTQQEDSAVYLCASSSQTQGVGEKLFFGSGTQLSVL.

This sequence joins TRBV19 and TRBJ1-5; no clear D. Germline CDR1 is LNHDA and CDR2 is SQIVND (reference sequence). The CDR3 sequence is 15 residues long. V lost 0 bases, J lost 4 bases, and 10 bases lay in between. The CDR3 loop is CASSIERLQNQPQHF. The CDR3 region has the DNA TGTGCCAGTAGTATAGAAAGACTGCAAAATCAGCCCCAGCATTTT.

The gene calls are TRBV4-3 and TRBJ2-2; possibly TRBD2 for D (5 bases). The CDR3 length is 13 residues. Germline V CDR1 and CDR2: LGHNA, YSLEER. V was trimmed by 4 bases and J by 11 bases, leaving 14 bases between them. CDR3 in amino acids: CASSLTGIGELFF. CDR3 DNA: TGCGCCAGCAGCCTAACGGGGATTGGAGAGCTGTTTTTT.